This section outlines one T cell receptor beta chain sequence together with its context. Profiling relied on immunoSEQ multiplex PCR, and the TCRdb table lists in-frame clones only, not all of them. The top ten hold less than 9% of the sample, which has fewer than 150,000 clones, roughly nine tenths seen once. The sample belongs to a study of control samples from healthy donors and cancer patients. V was trimmed by 7 bases and J by 0 bases, leaving 15 bases between them. CDR1 and CDR2 (germline): SQVTM, ANQGSEA. CDR3 length: 14 residues. Sequenced material: blood. The V call is TRBV29-1, the J call TRBJ1-1; a weak D match, TRBD1 (6 bases). This clonotype was sampled from a woman aged 18-29 years in good health. CDR3 DNA: TGCAGCGGTGCGCAGGGGATGGTGAACACTGAAGCTTTCTTT. Its translation is CSGAQGMVNTEAFF.